These 32 T cell receptor beta chains came from one sample sequenced in a study of cytomegalovirus exposure and HLA in healthy donors. In the PCR, 60 Vbeta and 13 Jbeta primers were used. Repertoires were generated with immunoSEQ multiplex PCR, while TCRdb's copy carries only in-frame clones and drops some. The table includes roughly 78,000 clones, about 60% detected once. What was sequenced was PBMCs. Receptor source: a man aged 30-40 years in good health and CMV-seropositive.

This chain links TRBV19 with TRBJ1-5; 8 nucleotides match TRBD1. Trimming took 3 bases from V and 3 from J; bases not matched to a gene: 4. The germline V gene has CDR1 LNHDA and CDR2 SQIVND (reference sequence). The CDR3 runs to 15 residues. In DNA, the CDR3 is TGTGCCAGTAGTATGGGGACAGGCCACAATCAGCCCCAGCATTTT. Protein: CASSMGTGHNQPQHF. The full variable domain, its missing parts supplied by reference TRBV19 and TRBJ1-5, is DGGITQSPKYLFRKEGQNVTLSCEQNLNHDAMYWYRQDPGQGLRLIYYSQIVNDFQKGDIAEGYSVSREKKESFPLTVTSAQKNPTAFYLCASSMGTGHNQPQHFGDGTRLSIL.

This clone was seen a handful of times. V is TRBV6-6 and J is TRBJ1-1; TRBD1 is a possible D gene (5 bases). Germline CDR1 reads MNHNY; CDR2 reads SVGAGI (reference sequence). This CDR3 comprises 14 residues. V lost 8 bases, J lost 3 bases, and 16 bases lay in between. The CDR3 sequence is CASSKGGRDTEAFF. The CDR3 region has the DNA TGTGCCAGCTCAAAAGGTGGCAGGGACACTGAAGCTTTCTTT.

V and J are TRBV9 and TRBJ2-1, with D unclear. V lost 0 bases to trimming and J lost 6 bases, with 10 bases between them. The CDR3 consists of 14 residues. From germline, CDR1 is SGDLS and CDR2 YYNGEE. The DNA for the CDR3 is TGTGCCAGCAGCGTAGGTCACAGCAGCAATGAGCAGTTCTTC. This gives the protein CASSVGHSSNEQFF.

The V gene is TRBV6-5, the J gene TRBJ1-3; perhaps TRBD1 as D (5 bases). Germline V CDR1 and CDR2: MNHEY, SVGAGI. Trimming removed 10 bases at V and 3 bases at J, with 10 bases between. This CDR3 region has 12 residues. The CDR3: CATGTFGNTIYF. Written as DNA, the CDR3 is TGTGCCACAGGGACTTTTGGAAACACCATATATTTT.

The gene calls are TRBV13 and TRBJ2-4; 13 bases are shared with TRBD2. From germline, CDR1 is PRHDT and CDR2 FYEKMQ (reference sequence). The CDR3 spans 16 residues. V lost 4 bases to trimming and J lost 2 bases; unmatched junction nucleotides: 2. CDR3 protein: CASSSGLAGSKNIQYF. In DNA form, the CDR3 reads TGTGCCAGCAGCTCGGGACTAGCGGGGTCCAAAAACATTCAGTACTTC.

The chain combines TRBV7-6 with TRBJ2-5; 9 nucleotides match TRBD1. Trimming removed 4 bases from V and 5 bases from J; junction bases left unmatched: 5. CDR3 length equals 14 residues. CDR1 is SGHVS, CDR2 FNYEAQ, per germline. CDR3 bases: TGTGCCAGCAGCTCGGGACAGGGATTGGAGACCCAGTACTTC. Its translation is CASSSGQGLETQYF.

This chain connects TRBV5-6 to TRBJ2-7; 8 bases fit TRBD2. V was pared by 2 bases and J by 6 bases, with 10 bases of the junction left unmatched. This CDR3 spans 15 amino acids. Germline-derived CDR1 and CDR2 are SGHDT and YYEEEE. The CDR3 here is CASSFRSTSGGEQYF. The CDR3 DNA sequence: TGTGCCAGCAGCTTCCGGAGCACTAGCGGTGGCGAGCAGTACTTC.

This chain joins TRBV4-2 and TRBJ2-4; 7 bases align to TRBD2. This CDR3 comprises 17 residues. Looked up from germline, CDR1 is LGHNA and CDR2 is YNFKEQ. Losses at the gene ends were 0 bases for V and 7 bases for J; bases not matched to a gene: 12. Written as DNA, the CDR3 is TGTGCCAGCAGCCAAGAGGGCGGGAGAAGGATCGGTAACATTCAGTACTTC. As protein: CASSQEGGRRIGNIQYF.

The chain combines TRBV9 with TRBJ2-7; TRBD2 aligns across 9 bases. Germline V lookup: CDR1 SGDLS, CDR2 YYNGEE. This CDR3 has 16 residues. The trim removed 0 bases at V and 7 bases at J, leaving 11 bases unmatched. CDR3 residues: CASSVDQLAGFREQYF. CDR3 in DNA: TGTGCCAGCAGCGTAGATCAGCTAGCGGGATTTCGGGAGCAGTACTTC.

This chain joins TRBV29-1 and TRBJ1-1; the D gene is possibly TRBD1 (5 bases). V lost 8 bases, J lost 1 base, and 14 bases lay in between. The CDR3 is 13 amino acids. Germline V lookup: CDR1 SQVTM, CDR2 ANQGSEA. DNA for the CDR3: TGCAGCCCCTCGACAGTAGCGAACACTGAAGCTTTCTTT. As protein: CSPSTVANTEAFF.

The V call is TRBV11-2, the J call TRBJ1-4; 7 nucleotides align to TRBD1. Germline V gene sequence: CDR1 SGHAT, CDR2 FQNNGV. After removal of 5 bases from V and 8 bases from J, the junction contained 5 bases not matched to a gene. The CDR3 is 13 amino acids. The CDR3 coding sequence is TGTGCCAGCAGCCCTGACAGGGTCGAAAAACTGTTTTTT. This encodes CASSPDRVEKLFF.

The genes are TRBV10-3 and TRBJ1-5, with 10 nucleotides matching TRBD1. V trimming: 6 bases; J trimming: 4 bases; junction bases outside the gene matches: 12. This CDR3 is 17 amino acids long. Germline CDR1 ENHRY, CDR2 SYGVKD. The DNA for the CDR3 is TGTGCCATCAGCCAGACAGGGGGCGAGGTAGGGAATCAGCCCCAGCATTTT. It translates to CAISQTGGEVGNQPQHF.

V is TRBV4-3 and J is TRBJ1-1; D perhaps matches TRBD1 (5 bases). Germline V lookup: CDR1 LGHNA, CDR2 YSLEER. This CDR3 is 16 amino acids long. Trimming pared 1 base from V and 1 base from J, leaving 13 bases between. The DNA of the CDR3 is TGCGCCAGCAGCCAAGGGGAGGACACTACGAACACTGAAGCTTTCTTT. Amino acids: CASSQGEDTTNTEAFF.

The chain carries TRBV7-2 and TRBJ2-3, with D hard to call. Germline CDR1 reads SGHTA; CDR2 reads FQGNSA. The CDR3 length is 16 residues. V dropped 1 base and J dropped 2 bases, with 13 bases sitting between them. In nucleotides, the CDR3 is TGTGCCAGCAGCTTAGGGGCACTGCGACACACAGATACGCAGTATTTT. Protein product: CASSLGALRHTDTQYF.

This sequence joins TRBV29-1 and TRBJ2-1, with D possibly matching TRBD2 (6 bases). Germline CDR1 is SQVTM and CDR2 is ANQGSEA. The CDR3 sequence is 14 residues long. Trimming took off 3 bases at V and 1 base at J, with 10 bases between the two ends. The chain's CDR3 is CSVEGGESYNEQFF. The CDR3 DNA reads TGCAGCGTTGAGGGGGGAGAATCCTACAATGAGCAGTTCTTC.

This clone turned up a few times. The rearrangement links TRBV6-5 to TRBJ2-7, with TRBD1 as a possible D gene (6 bases). The CDR3 runs to 15 residues. V lost 2 bases and J 5 bases, leaving 16 bases between the germline ends. The germline V gene has CDR1 MNHEY and CDR2 SVGAGI. The CDR3: CASSYGNRARDEQYF. The CDR3 nucleotides read TGTGCCAGCAGTTACGGGAACAGGGCCCGGGACGAGCAGTACTTC.

The J gene is TRBJ2-1, the V gene TRBV2; D uncertain. This CDR3 is built from 13 residues. With 6 bases removed from V and 2 bases from J, the gap between germline ends came to 8 bases. CDR1 is SNHLY, CDR2 FYNNEI, per germline. The CDR3: CASSPVTYNEQFF. CDR3 coding DNA: TGTGCCAGCAGCCCTGTAACCTACAATGAGCAGTTCTTC.

The chain recombines TRBV28 with TRBJ2-4, with 8 nucleotides matching TRBD1. In germline, CDR1 is MDHEN, CDR2 SYDVKM. The junction had 4 bases not matched to a gene; V was cut back by 3 bases and J by 9 bases. This CDR3 has 13 amino acids. In nucleotides, the CDR3 is TGTGCCAGCAGTTTCGGGGGACAGGCCATTCAGTACTTC. This gives the protein CASSFGGQAIQYF.

This clone was observed a handful of times. The V call is TRBV4-3, the J call TRBJ1-2; D perhaps matches TRBD1 (5 bases). Germline V CDR1 and CDR2: LGHNA, YSLEER. This CDR3 spans 15 amino acids. Between the trimmed V and J ends, which lost 2 bases and 6 bases, there was a span of 16 bases. The CDR3 spells CASSQPETAGHGYTF. The CDR3 bases are TGCGCCAGCAGCCAACCCGAGACAGCGGGGCATGGCTACACCTTC.

V and J are TRBV19 and TRBJ1-5; 9 nucleotides align to TRBD1. Germline trimming cut 2 bases from V and 4 bases from J; bases unmatched to any gene: 6. The CDR3 spans 16 residues. The germline V gene has CDR1 LNHDA and CDR2 SQIVND (reference sequence). CDR3: CASSISDRGENQPQHF. In nucleotides, the CDR3 is TGTGCCAGTAGTATATCCGACAGGGGGGAAAATCAGCCCCAGCATTTT.

This clone was picked up a small number of times. The CDR3 DNA sequence: TGTGCCAGCAGCCTAGGGACTAGCGGGAGTGAGCAGTTCTTC. It specifies CASSLGTSGSEQFF. The chain is built from TRBV4-2 and TRBJ2-1; 14 bases map to TRBD2. V dropped 4 bases and J dropped 9; count of bases not matched to a gene: 2. The CDR3 consists of 14 residues. Germline CDR1 is LGHNA and CDR2 is YNFKEQ.

The chain couples TRBV5-1 to TRBJ2-1, with 7 bases fitting TRBD1. Germline values: CDR1 SGHRS, CDR2 YFSETQ. There are 15 residues in the CDR3. V shed 0 bases, J shed 12 bases, and the junction held 12 bases outside the gene matches. CDR3 nucleotides: TGCGCCAGCAGCTTGGGGTACCGGGACAGCAACGGGCAGTTCTTC. It encodes CASSLGYRDSNGQFF.

The chain carries TRBV28 and TRBJ2-6, with D possibly TRBD2 on 5 matching bases. Per germline, CDR1 MDHEN and CDR2 SYDVKM. This CDR3 region has 13 residues. Trimming took 8 bases from V and 3 from J, leaving 8 bases between them. The CDR3 nucleotides read TGTGCCAGCCTAGCCAGTGGGGCCAACGTCCTGACTTTC. Its translation: CASLASGANVLTF.

This clone has a handful of counts. CDR3 bases: TGTGCCAGCAGCTTCGATGCGGGACTCGTCAATGAGCAGTTCTTC. Translated: CASSFDAGLVNEQFF. The rearrangement uses TRBV7-9 and TRBJ2-1; possible D gene TRBD2, 6 bases. Germline V gene sequence: CDR1 SEHNR, CDR2 FQNEAQ (reference sequence). Trimming stripped 3 bases from V and 6 bases from J, with 15 bases between. The CDR3 is 15 amino acids. Full variable domain (outside the CDR3, taken from reference TRBV7-9 and TRBJ2-1): DTGVSQNPRHKITKRGQNVTFRCDPISEHNRLYWYRQTLGQGPEFLTYFQNEAQLEKSRLLSDRFSAERPKGSFSTLEIQRTEQGDSAMYLCASSFDAGLVNEQFFGPGTRLTVL.

The J gene is TRBJ1-1, the V gene TRBV25-1; weak D call: TRBD1 (5 bases). Trimming removed 4 bases at V and 5 bases at J, with 20 bases between. CDR1 is MGHDK and CDR2 is SYGVNS in the germline V gene. There are 16 residues in the CDR3. CDR3 coding DNA: TGTGCCAGCAGTGCTACCCTGTCGTTGGGGCCTACTGAAGCTTTCTTT. This codes for CASSATLSLGPTEAFF.

The chain is built from TRBV5-4 and TRBJ2-1, with 10 bases lining up with TRBD2. This CDR3 region has 16 residues. Germline CDR1 SGHNT, CDR2 YYREEE (reference sequence). V shed 0 bases and J 1 base; nucleotides not matched to a gene: 1. The CDR3 coding sequence is TGTGCCAGCAGCTTGGCTAGCGGGGGTTCCTACAATGAGCAGTTCTTC. Translation gives CASSLASGGSYNEQFF.

CDR3: CASSQGEGEAFF. The CDR3 DNA reads as TGTGCCAGCAGCCAAGGAGAGGGCGAAGCTTTCTTT. The V gene is TRBV4-2, the J gene TRBJ1-1, with unresolved D. This CDR3 region has 12 residues. Germline loops: CDR1 LGHNA, CDR2 YNFKEQ. Trimming removed 1 base at V and 8 bases at J, with 8 bases between.

This clone was observed a handful of times. The V gene is TRBV15, the J gene TRBJ2-7; 7 nucleotides match TRBD2. The J segment lost 0 bases and the V segment lost 8 bases, leaving 4 bases of the junction unmatched. CDR1 LNHNV and CDR2 YYDKDF come from the germline V gene (reference sequence). The CDR3 has 13 residues. The CDR3 reads CATGRGSSYEQYF. The CDR3 DNA sequence: TGTGCCACCGGGCGGGGGAGCTCCTACGAGCAGTACTTC.

This sequence joins TRBV7-3 and TRBJ2-1; 7 bases are a match to TRBD2. V trimming: 5 bases; J trimming: 9 bases; junction bases outside the gene matches: 10. The CDR3 spans 14 residues. Germline CDR1 SGHTA, CDR2 FQGTGA. The CDR3 reads CASSPAGRAGEQFF. CDR3 DNA: TGTGCCAGCAGCCCTGCGGGGAGGGCGGGTGAGCAGTTCTTC.

The rearrangement joins TRBV28 to TRBJ2-5; D is possibly TRBD2 (5 bases). Trimming took 7 bases from V and 3 from J, leaving 15 bases between them. Per germline, CDR1 MDHEN and CDR2 SYDVKM. The CDR3 totals 14 residues. The CDR3 coding sequence is TGTGCCAGCATTCCTAGAAGAGGGAAAGAGACCCAGTACTTC. It yields the protein CASIPRRGKETQYF.

The chain has TRBV7-9 and TRBJ1-6, with 9 bases fitting TRBD1. The CDR3 is 15 residues long. The V gene's germline CDR1 is SEHNR and CDR2 FQNEAQ (reference sequence). The junction had 6 bases not matched to a gene; V was cut back by 5 bases and J by 7 bases. CDR3 sequence: CASSTQGQGNSPLHF. The CDR3 coding sequence is TGTGCCAGCAGCACCCAGGGACAGGGAAATTCACCCCTCCACTTT.

This clone was seen only once. The CDR3 DNA reads TGTGCCAGTAGTATGCAGGGGGCGGTGAACACTGAAGCTTTCTTT. It is translated as CASSMQGAVNTEAFF. The rearrangement uses TRBV19 and TRBJ1-1; 8 nucleotides align to TRBD1. V lost 3 bases, J lost 0 bases, and 3 bases stayed unmatched. The germline V gene has CDR1 LNHDA and CDR2 SQIVND (reference sequence). The CDR3 runs 15 residues.